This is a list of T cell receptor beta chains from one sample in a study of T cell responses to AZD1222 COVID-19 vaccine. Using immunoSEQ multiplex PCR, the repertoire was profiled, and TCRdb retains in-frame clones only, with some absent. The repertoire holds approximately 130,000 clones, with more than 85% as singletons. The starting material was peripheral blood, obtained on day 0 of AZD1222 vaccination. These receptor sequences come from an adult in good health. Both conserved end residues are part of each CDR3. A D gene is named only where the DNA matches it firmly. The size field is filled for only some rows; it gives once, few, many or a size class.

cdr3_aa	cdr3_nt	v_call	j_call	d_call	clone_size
CASSYSRDSAYEQYF	TGTGCCAGCAGTTACTCGAGGGACTCGGCTTACGAGCAGTACTTC	TRBV6-5	TRBJ2-7	.	.
CASSLAGTTDTQYF	TGTGCCAGCAGCTTAGCCGGGACCACAGATACGCAGTATTTT	TRBV7-9	TRBJ2-3	.	once
CASRVVLQGMGGSLHF	TGCGCCAGCCGTGTCGTCTTACAGGGGATGGGTGGGTCCCTCCACTTT	TRBV5-1	TRBJ1-6	TRBD1	.
CASSPLGRAEAFF	TGCGCCAGCAGCCCCTTGGGGAGGGCCGAAGCTTTCTTT	TRBV4-1	TRBJ1-1	.	.
CASSTPGHSGELFF	TGTGCCAGTAGTACCCCGGGACATAGCGGGGAGCTGTTTTTT	TRBV19	TRBJ2-2	.	.
CASSPQGHGTFF	TGTGCCAGCAGCCCTCAGGGGCATGGGACTTTCTTT	TRBV3-1/TRBV3-2	TRBJ1-1	.	.
CASSSPSSGNTIYF	TGTGCCAGCAGTTCCCCGAGCTCTGGAAACACCATATATTTT	TRBV6-6	TRBJ1-3	.	.
CASSPRGRGYTF	TGTGCCAGCAGTCCCAGAGGGAGGGGCTACACCTTC	TRBV6-6	TRBJ1-2	.	.
CASSLRQGLMNTEAFF	TGTGCCAGCAGCTTGAGGCAGGGACTCATGAACACTGAAGCTTTCTTT	TRBV5-5	TRBJ1-1	.	.
CASSPQISGRYGYTF	TGTGCCAGCAGTCCCCAGATCTCAGGGCGCTATGGCTACACCTTC	TRBV27	TRBJ1-2	.	.
CAWSVRSDQYF	TGTGCCTGGAGTGTACGGTCAGACCAGTACTTC	TRBV30	TRBJ2-7	.	.
CATSRDWTGDQPQHF	TGTGCCACCAGCAGAGATTGGACAGGGGATCAGCCCCAGCATTTT	TRBV15	TRBJ1-5	TRBD1	.